This T cell receptor (beta chain) was recorded in a study of early T cells in non-severe SARS-CoV-2 infection (dated by TCRdb to the early 2020s). Turning to the overall study: Because TCR sequencing relied on bulk RNA taken from unsorted whole blood, pairing of alpha and beta chains was not possible. What the research found in general, with its limitations: VDJdb matching was skewed toward anti-spike CD8 responses and likely underestimated virus-specific expansions, missing private and CD4 specificities.

The junction carries 22 bases between V and J, which are trimmed by 5 bases and 0 bases respectively. In the germline V gene, CDR1 corresponds to SGHTA and CDR2 to FQGTGA. Its CDR3 holds 18 amino acids, cysteine through phenylalanine. Solely the CDR3 DNA is kept, with 54 bases framed from the first base. Library method: 5' RACE. Sequenced using a NextSeq 500. The TCR library protocol attached unique molecular identifiers to individual cDNA molecules to correct for sequencing error and PCR bias. Both TCR alpha and beta chains were sequenced, and tight co-correlation was observed between alpha and beta sequence abundances in each sample. The paper's data handling went like this. Decombinator V4 was used to annotate TCR sequences for V gene, J gene and CDR3. TCRs were defined as expanded if a significant change between any two time points was detected under a Poisson model with p below 0.0001. TCR abundances were normalised to the total number of TCRs sequenced per sample and were expressed as counts per million. MAIT TCRs were defined by TRAV1-2 paired with TRAJ12, TRAJ20 or TRAJ33, and iNKT TCRs by TRAV10 paired with TRAJ18. VDJdb, accessed on 1 November 2021, was searched for TCRs annotated for CMV, EBV and SARS-CoV-2, and TCRs annotated for more than one antigen were excluded. The public reads were reanalyzed by TCRdb: fastp trimming at Q25, MiXCR alignment, in-frame beta chains only. Entries that share a CDR3 protein sequence are merged under the most common genes and DNA. These V and J calls derive from TCRdb rather than the authors' analysis. Here the sample has around 53,000 distinct CDR3 sequences; over 9.5% occur a single time. The ten top clones hold 7.5% to 9.5% of the sample.

This clonotype showed up many times. Its antigen target is currently unknown. No qualities accompany the bases; no much larger clone lies one base away. The study was a case-control design nested within a healthcare worker cohort in London, UK, with weekly nasopharyngeal swab PCR tests and blood sampling. Between 23 and 31 March 2020, the week of the UK lockdown, healthcare workers were enrolled and then followed up weekly for as long as 16 weeks. The sequence links TRBV7-3 to TRBJ1-1; no D gene call is confident. This sequence was found in an adult who was a healthcare worker with PCR-confirmed SARS-CoV-2 infection or an uninfected control (not recorded which). The sequenced material came from whole blood. The nucleotide sequence reads TGTGCCAGCAGCCATAAACACCTCATTGCGGGAGTGAACACTGAAGCTTTCTTT. This encodes CASSHKHLIAGVNTEAFF.